This TCR beta chain was documented in a study of cytomegalovirus exposure and HLA in healthy donors. The PCR was carried out with 60 Vbeta primers and 13 Jbeta primers. In the authors' methods: Approximately 11 million of tens of millions of unique TCR beta chains were shared, per a later count. Repertoires were generated with immunoSEQ multiplex PCR, while TCRdb's copy carries only in-frame clones and drops some. That table is the source of V, J and clone size, and D and trimming were worked out from the DNA. This table holds about 120,000 clones, 8.5% to 9% found once. The TCR sequence derives from a woman in her thirties or forties in good health and CMV-seropositive. The sample taken for sequencing was PBMCs.

CDR3 DNA sequence: TGTGCCAGAAACGAAACACCGAACACTGAAGCTTTCTTT. Translating it yields CARNETPNTEAFF. The chain joins TRBV7-2 to TRBJ1-1; D is unresolved. This CDR3 is built from 13 residues. Per germline, CDR1 SGHTA and CDR2 FQGNSA. With 9 bases removed from V and 1 base from J, the gap between germline ends came to 12 bases.